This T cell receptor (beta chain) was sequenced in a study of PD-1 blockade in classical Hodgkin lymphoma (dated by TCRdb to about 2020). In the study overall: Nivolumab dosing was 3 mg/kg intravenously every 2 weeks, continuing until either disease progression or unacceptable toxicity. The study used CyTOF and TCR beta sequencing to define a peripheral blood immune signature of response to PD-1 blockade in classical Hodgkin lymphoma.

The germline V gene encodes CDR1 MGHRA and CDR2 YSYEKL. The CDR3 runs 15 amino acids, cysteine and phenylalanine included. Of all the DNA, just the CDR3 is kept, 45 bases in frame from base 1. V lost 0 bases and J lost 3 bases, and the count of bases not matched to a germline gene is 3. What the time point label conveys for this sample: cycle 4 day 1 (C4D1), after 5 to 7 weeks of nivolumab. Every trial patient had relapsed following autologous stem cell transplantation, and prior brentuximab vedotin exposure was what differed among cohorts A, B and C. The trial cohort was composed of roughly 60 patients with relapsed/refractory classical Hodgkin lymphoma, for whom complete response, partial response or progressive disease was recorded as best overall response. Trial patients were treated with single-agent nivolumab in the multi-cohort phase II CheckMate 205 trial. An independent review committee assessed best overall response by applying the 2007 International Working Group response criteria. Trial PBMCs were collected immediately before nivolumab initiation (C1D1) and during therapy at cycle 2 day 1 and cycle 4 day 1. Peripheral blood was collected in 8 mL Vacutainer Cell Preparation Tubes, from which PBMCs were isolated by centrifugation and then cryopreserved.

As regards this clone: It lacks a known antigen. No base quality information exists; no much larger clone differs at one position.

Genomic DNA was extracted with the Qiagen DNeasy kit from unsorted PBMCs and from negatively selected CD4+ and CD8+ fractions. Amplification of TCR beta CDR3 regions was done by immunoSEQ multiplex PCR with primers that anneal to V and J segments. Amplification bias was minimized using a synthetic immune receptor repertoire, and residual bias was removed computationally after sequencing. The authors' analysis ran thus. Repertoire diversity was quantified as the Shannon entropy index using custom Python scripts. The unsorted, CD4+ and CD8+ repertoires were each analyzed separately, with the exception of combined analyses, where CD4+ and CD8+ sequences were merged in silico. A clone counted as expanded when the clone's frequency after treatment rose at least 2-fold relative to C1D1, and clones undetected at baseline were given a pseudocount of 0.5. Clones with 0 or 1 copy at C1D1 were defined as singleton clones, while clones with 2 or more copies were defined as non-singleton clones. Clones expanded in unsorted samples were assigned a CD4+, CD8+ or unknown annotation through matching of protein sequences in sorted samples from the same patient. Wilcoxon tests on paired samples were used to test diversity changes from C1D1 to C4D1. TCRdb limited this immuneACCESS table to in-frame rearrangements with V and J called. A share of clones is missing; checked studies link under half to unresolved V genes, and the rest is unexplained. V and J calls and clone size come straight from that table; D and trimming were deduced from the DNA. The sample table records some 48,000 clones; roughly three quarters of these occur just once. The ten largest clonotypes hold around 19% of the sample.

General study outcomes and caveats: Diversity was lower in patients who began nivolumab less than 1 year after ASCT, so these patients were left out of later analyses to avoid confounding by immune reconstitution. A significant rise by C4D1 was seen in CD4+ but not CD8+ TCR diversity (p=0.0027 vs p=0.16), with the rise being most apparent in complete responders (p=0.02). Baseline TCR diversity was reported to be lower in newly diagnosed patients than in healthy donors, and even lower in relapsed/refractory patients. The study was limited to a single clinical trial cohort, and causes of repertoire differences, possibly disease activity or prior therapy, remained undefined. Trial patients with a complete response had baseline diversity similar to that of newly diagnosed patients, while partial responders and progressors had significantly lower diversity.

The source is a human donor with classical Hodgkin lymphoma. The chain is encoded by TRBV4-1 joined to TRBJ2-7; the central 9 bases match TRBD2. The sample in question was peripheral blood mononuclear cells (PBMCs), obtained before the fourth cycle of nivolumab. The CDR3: CASSQEPSGIYEQYF. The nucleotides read TGCGCCAGCAGCCAAGAGCCTAGCGGGATCTACGAGCAGTACTTC.